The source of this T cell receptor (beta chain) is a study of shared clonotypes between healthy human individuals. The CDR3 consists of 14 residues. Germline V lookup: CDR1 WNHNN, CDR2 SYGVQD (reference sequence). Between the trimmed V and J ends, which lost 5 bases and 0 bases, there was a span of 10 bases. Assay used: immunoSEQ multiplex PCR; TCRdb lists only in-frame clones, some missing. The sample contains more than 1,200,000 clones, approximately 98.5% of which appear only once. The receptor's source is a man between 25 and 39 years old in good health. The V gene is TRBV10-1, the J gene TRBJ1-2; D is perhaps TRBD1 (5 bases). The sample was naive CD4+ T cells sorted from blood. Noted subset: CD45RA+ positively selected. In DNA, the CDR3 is TGCGCCAGCAGTCCCCGGGGGTCTAACTATGGCTACACCTTC. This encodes CASSPRGSNYGYTF.